The rows below give T cell receptor beta chains drawn from one sample of a study of blood T cell repertoires in COVID-19. Only in-frame clones appear in the TCRdb table, and some are missing; sequencing was by immunoSEQ multiplex PCR. The sample has roughly 53,000 clones, about 75% seen once; the top ten hold roughly a fifth. Sequencing input: peripheral blood. The receptors originated from a man aged 50 to 60 with active or convalescent COVID-19. CDR3s include the opening cysteine and the closing phenylalanine or tryptophan. The order of the fields is clone size, J gene, D gene, V gene, CDR3 protein, CDR3 DNA. A D gene is named only where the DNA matches it firmly. Where a row states a size, it is once, few, many or the class of an expanded clone; other rows omit it.

clone_size: -; j_call: TRBJ2-2; d_call: -; v_call: TRBV19; cdr3_aa: CASGTGELFF; cdr3_nt: TGTGCCTCCGGTACCGGGGAGCTGTTTTTT
clone_size: -; j_call: TRBJ1-1; d_call: TRBD1; v_call: TRBV9; cdr3_aa: CASSVEGALGTEAFF; cdr3_nt: TGTGCCAGCAGCGTGGAGGGGGCCCTGGGCACTGAAGCTTTCTTT
clone_size: -; j_call: TRBJ2-7; d_call: TRBD2; v_call: TRBV28; cdr3_aa: CASSLTAGGEGEQYF; cdr3_nt: TGTGCCAGCAGTCTGACAGCGGGAGGAGAAGGCGAGCAGTACTTC
clone_size: -; j_call: TRBJ1-1; d_call: -; v_call: TRBV5-1; cdr3_aa: CASSYGGLGTEAFF; cdr3_nt: TGCGCCAGCAGCTACGGGGGTTTAGGGACTGAAGCTTTCTTT
clone_size: once; j_call: TRBJ2-3; d_call: -; v_call: TRBV4-1; cdr3_aa: CASSQELLDTQYF; cdr3_nt: TGCGCCAGCAGCCAAGAGCTATTAGATACGCAGTATTTT
clone_size: -; j_call: TRBJ2-5; d_call: -; v_call: TRBV2; cdr3_aa: CASSESGGWQETQYF; cdr3_nt: TGTGCCAGCAGTGAATCGGGGGGCTGGCAAGAGACCCAGTACTTC
clone_size: -; j_call: TRBJ2-1; d_call: -; v_call: TRBV7-6; cdr3_aa: CASSFSRQAGQFF; cdr3_nt: TGTGCCAGCAGCTTCAGCCGACAGGCGGGGCAGTTCTTC
clone_size: -; j_call: TRBJ2-1; d_call: TRBD2; v_call: TRBV11-3; cdr3_aa: CASSPRGYNEQFF; cdr3_nt: TGTGCCAGCAGCCCGCGGGGGTACAATGAGCAGTTCTTC
clone_size: -; j_call: TRBJ2-5; d_call: -; v_call: TRBV20-1; cdr3_aa: CSAPKPETQYF; cdr3_nt: TGCAGTGCCCCCAAGCCCGAGACCCAGTACTTC
clone_size: few; j_call: TRBJ2-7; d_call: TRBD1; v_call: TRBV6-5; cdr3_aa: CASSKTGVEQYF; cdr3_nt: TGTGCCAGCAGTAAGACAGGGGTCGAGCAGTACTTC
clone_size: once; j_call: TRBJ2-7; d_call: TRBD2; v_call: TRBV7-7; cdr3_aa: CASSPGTSGFSEQYF; cdr3_nt: TGTGCCAGCAGCCCTGGGACTAGCGGGTTTAGCGAGCAGTACTTC
clone_size: -; j_call: TRBJ1-2; d_call: -; v_call: TRBV19; cdr3_aa: CASSVRFGDYGYTF; cdr3_nt: TGTGCCAGTAGTGTCCGTTTCGGGGACTATGGCTACACCTTC
clone_size: -; j_call: TRBJ1-1; d_call: -; v_call: TRBV7-2; cdr3_aa: CASSLKGGWEFEAFF; cdr3_nt: TGTGCCAGCAGCTTAAAAGGAGGGTGGGAGTTTGAAGCTTTCTTT
clone_size: -; j_call: TRBJ2-7; d_call: TRBD1; v_call: TRBV6-8; cdr3_aa: CASPGQGNLEQYF; cdr3_nt: TGTGCCAGCCCGGGACAGGGTAATCTTGAGCAGTACTTC
clone_size: -; j_call: TRBJ2-3; d_call: TRBD1; v_call: TRBV7-9; cdr3_aa: CASSLTGGLGTDTQYF; cdr3_nt: TGTGCCAGCAGTCTCACAGGGGGGCTGGGCACAGATACGCAGTATTTT
clone_size: -; j_call: TRBJ1-6; d_call: TRBD1; v_call: TRBV30; cdr3_aa: CAWSAGGNNSPLHF; cdr3_nt: TGTGCCTGGAGTGCAGGGGGAAACAATTCACCCCTCCACTTT
clone_size: -; j_call: TRBJ2-1; d_call: -; v_call: TRBV5-1; cdr3_aa: CASSLSQGSHNEQFF; cdr3_nt: TGCGCCAGCAGCTTGAGTCAGGGATCCCACAATGAGCAGTTCTTC
clone_size: -; j_call: TRBJ1-6; d_call: TRBD1; v_call: TRBV2; cdr3_aa: CASHFLRQGASPLHF; cdr3_nt: TGTGCCAGCCACTTTCTAAGACAGGGGGCTTCACCCCTCCACTTT
clone_size: -; j_call: TRBJ1-5; d_call: TRBD1; v_call: TRBV28; cdr3_aa: CASSVDRGDQPQHF; cdr3_nt: TGTGCCAGCAGCGTCGACAGGGGCGATCAGCCCCAGCATTTT
clone_size: -; j_call: TRBJ2-7; d_call: -; v_call: TRBV4-1; cdr3_aa: CASSQGRGNYEQYF; cdr3_nt: TGCGCCAGCAGCCAAGGTAGGGGTAACTACGAGCAGTACTTC
clone_size: -; j_call: TRBJ2-7; d_call: -; v_call: TRBV29-1; cdr3_aa: CSASEGGSYEQYF; cdr3_nt: TGCAGCGCCTCAGAGGGGGGGTCCTACGAGCAGTACTTC
clone_size: once; j_call: TRBJ1-1; d_call: -; v_call: TRBV12-5; cdr3_aa: CASGLFLSTRGDTEAFF; cdr3_nt: TGTGCTAGTGGTTTGTTTTTATCGACTAGGGGCGACACTGAAGCTTTCTTT
clone_size: -; j_call: TRBJ2-1; d_call: TRBD1; v_call: TRBV6-5; cdr3_aa: CASRRWTGQQFF; cdr3_nt: TGTGCCAGCAGACGATGGACAGGACAGCAGTTCTTC
clone_size: -; j_call: TRBJ2-2; d_call: -; v_call: TRBV6-4; cdr3_aa: CASTPSPNTGELFF; cdr3_nt: TGTGCCAGCACTCCTAGTCCGAACACCGGGGAGCTGTTTTTT
clone_size: -; j_call: TRBJ2-3; d_call: TRBD2; v_call: TRBV3-1/TRBV3-2; cdr3_aa: CASSQESPSGVRTDTQYF; cdr3_nt: TGTGCCAGCAGCCAAGAATCACCTAGCGGGGTAAGAACAGATACGCAGTATTTT
clone_size: -; j_call: TRBJ2-1; d_call: TRBD2; v_call: TRBV11-2; cdr3_aa: CASHSAGGRYNEQFF; cdr3_nt: TGTGCCAGCCATAGCGCGGGAGGGAGGTACAATGAGCAGTTCTTC
clone_size: -; j_call: TRBJ2-3; d_call: -; v_call: TRBV3-1/TRBV3-2; cdr3_aa: CASSQAEADTQYF; cdr3_nt: TGTGCCAGCAGCCAAGCGGAGGCAGATACGCAGTATTTT
clone_size: -; j_call: TRBJ2-2; d_call: -; v_call: TRBV5-1; cdr3_aa: CAGSLVVTADTGELFF; cdr3_nt: TGCGCCGGCAGCTTGGTAGTGACTGCGGACACCGGGGAGCTGTTTTTT
clone_size: -; j_call: TRBJ1-1; d_call: TRBD1; v_call: TRBV14; cdr3_aa: CASSQDPGGSEAFF; cdr3_nt: TGTGCCAGCAGCCAAGATCCAGGGGGAAGTGAAGCTTTCTTT
clone_size: once; j_call: TRBJ2-7; d_call: TRBD1; v_call: TRBV7-9; cdr3_aa: CASSLLRQGPYEQYF; cdr3_nt: TGTGCCAGCAGCTTACTACGACAGGGTCCCTACGAGCAGTACTTC
clone_size: -; j_call: TRBJ2-1; d_call: TRBD2; v_call: TRBV5-1; cdr3_aa: CASSPSTSGGNNEQFF; cdr3_nt: TGCGCCAGCAGCCCGAGTACTAGCGGGGGTAACAATGAGCAGTTCTTC
clone_size: -; j_call: TRBJ2-6; d_call: -; v_call: TRBV29-1; cdr3_aa: CSAAAGGANVLTF; cdr3_nt: TGCAGCGCCGCCGCGGGGGGGGCCAACGTCCTGACTTTC
clone_size: -; j_call: TRBJ1-1; d_call: -; v_call: TRBV27; cdr3_aa: CASSLSGQWNTEAFF; cdr3_nt: TGTGCCAGCAGTTTATCAGGACAATGGAACACTGAAGCTTTCTTT
clone_size: few; j_call: TRBJ1-1; d_call: -; v_call: TRBV19; cdr3_aa: CPPHVGVGGGAFF; cdr3_nt: TGTCCCCCCCATGTGGGGGTGGGGGGGGGAGCTTTCTTT
clone_size: -; j_call: TRBJ2-1; d_call: TRBD1; v_call: TRBV9; cdr3_aa: CASSVYRGEYEQFF; cdr3_nt: TGTGCCAGCAGCGTTTACAGGGGGGAATATGAGCAGTTCTTC
clone_size: -; j_call: TRBJ1-5; d_call: -; v_call: TRBV6-5; cdr3_aa: CASSFRGAQHF; cdr3_nt: TGTGCCAGCAGTTTCAGGGGAGCCCAGCATTTT
clone_size: few; j_call: TRBJ2-7; d_call: -; v_call: TRBV28; cdr3_aa: CASSLVNSYEQYF; cdr3_nt: TGTGCCAGCAGTTTAGTAAACTCCTACGAGCAGTACTTC
clone_size: -; j_call: TRBJ2-3; d_call: TRBD2; v_call: TRBV27; cdr3_aa: CASRGLAGGPQYF; cdr3_nt: TGTGCCAGCAGGGGACTAGCGGGGGGCCCGCAGTATTTT
clone_size: few; j_call: TRBJ2-1; d_call: TRBD2; v_call: TRBV7-2; cdr3_aa: CASSLELAGTFLEQFF; cdr3_nt: TGTGCCAGCAGCTTAGAACTAGCGGGGACCTTCCTTGAGCAGTTCTTC